The 4 T cell receptor beta chains reported below all come from one sample, sequenced in a study of blood T cell repertoires in COVID-19. Assay used: immunoSEQ multiplex PCR; TCRdb lists only in-frame clones, some missing. The data show 250,000 or so clones, about three quarters seen once. Sequencing was carried out using peripheral blood. The receptor set was obtained from a woman of 80 years or more with acute or convalescent COVID-19.

V and J are TRBV7-8 and TRBJ1-5; no clear D. Germline CDR1 is SGHVS and CDR2 is FQNEAQ. The CDR3 consists of 16 residues. Trimming took off 1 base at V and 6 bases at J, with 16 bases between the two ends. CDR3 residues: CASSLGGLDYGQPQHF. CDR3 coding DNA: TGTGCCAGCAGCTTAGGAGGGCTCGATTATGGTCAGCCCCAGCATTTT.

The table lists this clone with a few counts. The CDR3 loop is CASSYQERSTEAFF. CDR3 DNA: TGTGCCAGCAGTTACCAAGAAAGGAGCACTGAAGCTTTCTTT. The V call is TRBV6-5, the J call TRBJ1-1; the D is unclear. The V end was cut by 2 bases, the J end by 4 bases, with 11 bases between. Germline V CDR1 and CDR2: MNHEY, SVGAGI. This CDR3 is built from 14 residues.

The chain uses TRBV6-6 and TRBJ1-1; D might be TRBD1 (5 bases). V lost 8 bases and J lost 4, with 20 bases in between. The CDR3 extends over 15 amino acids. Germline loops: CDR1 MNHNY, CDR2 SVGAGI (reference sequence). In DNA, the CDR3 is TGTGCCAGCGGGGCTGAAAGAAGGGGATCCACTGAAGCTTTCTTT. It yields the protein CASGAERRGSTEAFF.

J is TRBJ1-4 and V is TRBV12-3 or TRBV12-4, with D possibly matching TRBD1 (5 bases). V was shortened by 2 bases and J by 7 bases, with 8 bases between the two germline ends. This CDR3 has 13 residues. The CDR3 coding sequence is TGTGCCAGCAGTTTAACGCAGGGTGAAAAACTGTTTTTT. This gives the protein CASSLTQGEKLFF.